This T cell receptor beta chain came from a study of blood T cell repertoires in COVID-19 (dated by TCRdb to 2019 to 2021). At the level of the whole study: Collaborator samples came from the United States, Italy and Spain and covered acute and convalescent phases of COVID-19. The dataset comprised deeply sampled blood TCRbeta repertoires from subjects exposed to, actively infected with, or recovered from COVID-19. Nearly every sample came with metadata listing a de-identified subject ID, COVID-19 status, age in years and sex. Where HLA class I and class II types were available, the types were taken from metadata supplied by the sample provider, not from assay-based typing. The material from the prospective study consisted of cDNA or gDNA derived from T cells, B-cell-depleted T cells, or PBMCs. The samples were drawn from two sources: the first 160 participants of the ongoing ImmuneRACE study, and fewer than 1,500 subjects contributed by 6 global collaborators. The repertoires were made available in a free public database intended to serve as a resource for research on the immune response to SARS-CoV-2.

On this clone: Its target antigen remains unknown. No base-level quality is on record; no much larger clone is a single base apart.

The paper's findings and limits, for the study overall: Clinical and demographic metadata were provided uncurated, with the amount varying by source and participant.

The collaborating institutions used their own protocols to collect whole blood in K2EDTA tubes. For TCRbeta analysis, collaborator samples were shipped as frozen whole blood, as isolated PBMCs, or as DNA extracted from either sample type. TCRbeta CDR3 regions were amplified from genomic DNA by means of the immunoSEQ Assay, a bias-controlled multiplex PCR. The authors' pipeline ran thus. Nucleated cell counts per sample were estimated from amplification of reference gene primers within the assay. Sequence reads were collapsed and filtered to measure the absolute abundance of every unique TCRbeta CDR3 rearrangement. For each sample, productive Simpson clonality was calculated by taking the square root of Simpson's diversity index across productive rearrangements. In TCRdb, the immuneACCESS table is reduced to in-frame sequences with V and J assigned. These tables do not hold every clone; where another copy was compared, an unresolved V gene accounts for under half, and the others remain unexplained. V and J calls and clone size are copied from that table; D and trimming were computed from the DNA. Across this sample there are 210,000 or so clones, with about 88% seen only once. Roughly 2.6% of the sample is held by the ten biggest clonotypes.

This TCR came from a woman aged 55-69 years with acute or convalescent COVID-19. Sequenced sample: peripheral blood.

The CDR3 sequence is CASSNAGTRAGETQYF. The sequenced DNA: TGTGCCAGCAGTAATGCCGGGACTCGGGCCGGTGAGACCCAGTACTTC. The chain is assembled from TRBV11-2 and TRBJ2-5; a tentative D match to TRBD2 spans 6 bases. There are 16 amino acids in the CDR3, from cysteine to phenylalanine inclusive. Only the CDR3 region is kept as DNA, spanning 48 bases read in frame from base 1. V loses 6 bases, J loses 5 bases, and the germline ends lie 22 bases apart. The germline V gene gives CDR1 as SGHAT and CDR2 as FQNNGV.